This T cell receptor (beta chain) was sequenced for a study of identical twins. Study conclusions and caveats: There was an excess of low generation probability in the out-of-frame alpha sequences that twins shared. Potential partial confounding of zero-insertion analyses by invariant MAIT and iNKT cells was noted. Beta clonotypes that were abundant in cord blood contained fewer insertions, a pattern absent from memory repertoires.

Germline V gene sequence: CDR1 WSHSY, CDR2 SAAADI. Trimming took 2 bases from V and 0 from J; bases not matched to a gene: 3. The CDR3 loop spans 15 amino acids. Unique molecular identifiers were present on cDNA, and template switching added a universal primer site. TCRdb fed the 5' RACE reads into MiXCR, producing one record per CDR3 protein. The sample contains approximately 210,000 distinct CDR3 sequences, roughly a tenth of which appear only once. There are many counts of this clonotype. The antigen is unknown. The source is a young woman in good health. V usage is TRBV10-2 and J usage is TRBJ2-7, with TRBD2 identical over 8 bases. The sequenced sample was memory (CD45RO+) T cells sorted from blood. The CDR3 bases are TGCGCCAGCAGTGAGGGACGGGGGGGCTCCTACGAGCAGTACTTC. Translation gives CASSEGRGGSYEQYF.